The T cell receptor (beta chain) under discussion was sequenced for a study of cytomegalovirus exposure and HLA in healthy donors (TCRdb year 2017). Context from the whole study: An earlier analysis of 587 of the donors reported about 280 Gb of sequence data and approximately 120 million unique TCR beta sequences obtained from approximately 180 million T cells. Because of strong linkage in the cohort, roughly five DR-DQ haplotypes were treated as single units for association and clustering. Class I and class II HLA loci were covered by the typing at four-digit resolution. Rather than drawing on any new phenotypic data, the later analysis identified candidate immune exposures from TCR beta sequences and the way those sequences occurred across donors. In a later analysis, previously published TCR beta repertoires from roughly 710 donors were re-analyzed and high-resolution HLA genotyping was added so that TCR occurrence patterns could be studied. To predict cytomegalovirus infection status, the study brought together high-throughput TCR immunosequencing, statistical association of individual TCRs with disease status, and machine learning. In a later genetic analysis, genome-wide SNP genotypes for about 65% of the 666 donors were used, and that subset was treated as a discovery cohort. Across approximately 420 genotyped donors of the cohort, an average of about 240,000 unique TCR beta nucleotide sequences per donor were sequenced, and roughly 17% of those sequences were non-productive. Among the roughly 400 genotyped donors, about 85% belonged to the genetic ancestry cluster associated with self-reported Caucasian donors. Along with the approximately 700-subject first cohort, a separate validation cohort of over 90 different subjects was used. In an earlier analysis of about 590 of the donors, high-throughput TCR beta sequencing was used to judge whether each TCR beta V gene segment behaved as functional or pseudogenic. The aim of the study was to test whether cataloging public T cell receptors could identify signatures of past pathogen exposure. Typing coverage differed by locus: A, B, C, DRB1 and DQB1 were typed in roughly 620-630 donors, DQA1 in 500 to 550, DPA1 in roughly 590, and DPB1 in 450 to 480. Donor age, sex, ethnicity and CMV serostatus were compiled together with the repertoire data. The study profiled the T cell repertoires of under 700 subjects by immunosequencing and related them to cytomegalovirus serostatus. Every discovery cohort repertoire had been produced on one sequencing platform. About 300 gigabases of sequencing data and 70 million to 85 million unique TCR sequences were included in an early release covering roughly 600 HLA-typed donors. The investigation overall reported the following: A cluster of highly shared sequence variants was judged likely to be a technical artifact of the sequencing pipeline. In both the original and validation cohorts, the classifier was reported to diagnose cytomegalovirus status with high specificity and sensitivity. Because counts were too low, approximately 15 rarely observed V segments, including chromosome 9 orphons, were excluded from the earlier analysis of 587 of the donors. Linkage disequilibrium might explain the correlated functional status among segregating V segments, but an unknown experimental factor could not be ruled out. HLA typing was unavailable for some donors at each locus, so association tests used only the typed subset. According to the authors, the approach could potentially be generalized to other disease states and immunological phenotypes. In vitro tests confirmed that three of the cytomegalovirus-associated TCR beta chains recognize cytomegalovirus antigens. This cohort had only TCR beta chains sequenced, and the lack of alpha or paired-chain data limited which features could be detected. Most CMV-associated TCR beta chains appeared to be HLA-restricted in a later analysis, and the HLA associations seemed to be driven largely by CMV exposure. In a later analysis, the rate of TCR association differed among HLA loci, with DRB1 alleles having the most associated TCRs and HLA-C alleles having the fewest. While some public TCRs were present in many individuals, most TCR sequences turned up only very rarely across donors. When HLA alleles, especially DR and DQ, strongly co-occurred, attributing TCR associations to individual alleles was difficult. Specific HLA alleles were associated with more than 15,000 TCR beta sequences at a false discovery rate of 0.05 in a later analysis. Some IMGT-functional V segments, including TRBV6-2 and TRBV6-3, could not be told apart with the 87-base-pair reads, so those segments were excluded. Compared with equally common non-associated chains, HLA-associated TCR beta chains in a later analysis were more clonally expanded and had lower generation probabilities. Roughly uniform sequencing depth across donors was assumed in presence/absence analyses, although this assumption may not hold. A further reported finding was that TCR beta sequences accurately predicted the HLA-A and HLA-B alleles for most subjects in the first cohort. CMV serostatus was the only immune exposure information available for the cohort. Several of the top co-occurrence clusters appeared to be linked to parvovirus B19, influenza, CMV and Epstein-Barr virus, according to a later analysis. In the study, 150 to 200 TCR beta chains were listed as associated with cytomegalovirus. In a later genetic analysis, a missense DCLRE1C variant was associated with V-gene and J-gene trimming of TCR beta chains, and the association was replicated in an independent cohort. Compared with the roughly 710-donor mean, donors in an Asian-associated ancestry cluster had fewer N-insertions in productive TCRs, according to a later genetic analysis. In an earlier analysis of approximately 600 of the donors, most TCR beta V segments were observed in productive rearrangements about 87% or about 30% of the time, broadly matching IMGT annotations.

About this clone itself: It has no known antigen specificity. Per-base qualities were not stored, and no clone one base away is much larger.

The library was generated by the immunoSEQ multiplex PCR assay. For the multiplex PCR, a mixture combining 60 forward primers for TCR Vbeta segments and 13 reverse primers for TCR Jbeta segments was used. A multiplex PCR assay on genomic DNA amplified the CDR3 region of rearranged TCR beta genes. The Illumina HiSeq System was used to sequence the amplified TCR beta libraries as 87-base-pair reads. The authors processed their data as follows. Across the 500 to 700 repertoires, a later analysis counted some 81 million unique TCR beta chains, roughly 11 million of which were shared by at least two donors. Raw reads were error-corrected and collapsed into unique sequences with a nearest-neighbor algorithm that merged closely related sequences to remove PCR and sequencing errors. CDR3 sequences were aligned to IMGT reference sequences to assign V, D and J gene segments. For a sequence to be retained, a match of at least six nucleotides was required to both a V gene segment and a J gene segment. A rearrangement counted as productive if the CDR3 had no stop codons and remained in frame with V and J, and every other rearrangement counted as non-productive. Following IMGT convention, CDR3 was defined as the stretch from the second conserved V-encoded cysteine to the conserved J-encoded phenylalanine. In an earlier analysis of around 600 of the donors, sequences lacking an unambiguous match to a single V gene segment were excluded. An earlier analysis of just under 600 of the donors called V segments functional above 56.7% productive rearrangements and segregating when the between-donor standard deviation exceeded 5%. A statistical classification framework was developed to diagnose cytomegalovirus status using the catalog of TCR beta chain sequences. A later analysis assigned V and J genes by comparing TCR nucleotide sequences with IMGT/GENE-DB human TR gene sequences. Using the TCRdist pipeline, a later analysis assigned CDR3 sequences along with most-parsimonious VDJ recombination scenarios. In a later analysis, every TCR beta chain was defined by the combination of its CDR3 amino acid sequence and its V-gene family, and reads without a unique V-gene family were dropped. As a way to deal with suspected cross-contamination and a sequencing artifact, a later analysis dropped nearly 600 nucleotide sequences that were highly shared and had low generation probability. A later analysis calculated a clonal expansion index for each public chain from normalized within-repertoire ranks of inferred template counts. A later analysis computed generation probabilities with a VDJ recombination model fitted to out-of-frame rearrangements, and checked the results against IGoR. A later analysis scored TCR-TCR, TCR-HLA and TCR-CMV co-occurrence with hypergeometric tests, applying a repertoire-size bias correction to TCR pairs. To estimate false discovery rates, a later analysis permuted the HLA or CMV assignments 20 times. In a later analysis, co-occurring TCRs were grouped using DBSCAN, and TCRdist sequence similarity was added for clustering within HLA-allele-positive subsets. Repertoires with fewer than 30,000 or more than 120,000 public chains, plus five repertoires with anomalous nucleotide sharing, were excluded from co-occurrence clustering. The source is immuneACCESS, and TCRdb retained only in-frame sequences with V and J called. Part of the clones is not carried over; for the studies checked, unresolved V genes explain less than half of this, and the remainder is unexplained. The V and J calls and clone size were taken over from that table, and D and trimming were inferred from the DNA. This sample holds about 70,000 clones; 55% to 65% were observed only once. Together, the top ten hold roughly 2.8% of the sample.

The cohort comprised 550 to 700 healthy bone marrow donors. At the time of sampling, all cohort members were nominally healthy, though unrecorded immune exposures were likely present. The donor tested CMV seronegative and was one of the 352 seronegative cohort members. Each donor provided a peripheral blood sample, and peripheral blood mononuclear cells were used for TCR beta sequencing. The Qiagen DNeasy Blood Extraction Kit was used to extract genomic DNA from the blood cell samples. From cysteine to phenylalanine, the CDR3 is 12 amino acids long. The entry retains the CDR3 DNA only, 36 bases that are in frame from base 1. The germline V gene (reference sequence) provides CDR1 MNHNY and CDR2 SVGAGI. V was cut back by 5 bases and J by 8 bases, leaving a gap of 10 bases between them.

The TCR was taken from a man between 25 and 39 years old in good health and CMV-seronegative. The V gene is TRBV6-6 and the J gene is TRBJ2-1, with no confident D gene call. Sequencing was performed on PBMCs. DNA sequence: TGTGCCAGCAGTCCTCGGGTGGATGAGCAGTTCTTC. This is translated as CASSPRVDEQFF.